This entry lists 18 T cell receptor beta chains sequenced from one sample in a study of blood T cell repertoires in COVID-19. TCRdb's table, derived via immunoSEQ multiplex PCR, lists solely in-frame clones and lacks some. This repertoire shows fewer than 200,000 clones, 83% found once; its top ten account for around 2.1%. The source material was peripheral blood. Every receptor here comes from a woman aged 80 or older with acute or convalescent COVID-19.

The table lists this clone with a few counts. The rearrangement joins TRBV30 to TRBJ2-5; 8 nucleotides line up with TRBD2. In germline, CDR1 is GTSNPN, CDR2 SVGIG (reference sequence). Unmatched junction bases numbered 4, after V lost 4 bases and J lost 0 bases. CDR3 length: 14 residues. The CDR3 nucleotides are TGTGCCTGGACAAGTAGCGGGGACCAAGAGACCCAGTACTTC. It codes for CAWTSSGDQETQYF.

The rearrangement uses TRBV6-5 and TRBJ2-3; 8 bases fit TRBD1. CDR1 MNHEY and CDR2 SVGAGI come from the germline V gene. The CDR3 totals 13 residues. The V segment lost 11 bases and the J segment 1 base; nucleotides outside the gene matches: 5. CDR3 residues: CAGVGQGTDTQYF. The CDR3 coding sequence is TGTGCCGGGGTGGGACAGGGCACAGATACGCAGTATTTT.

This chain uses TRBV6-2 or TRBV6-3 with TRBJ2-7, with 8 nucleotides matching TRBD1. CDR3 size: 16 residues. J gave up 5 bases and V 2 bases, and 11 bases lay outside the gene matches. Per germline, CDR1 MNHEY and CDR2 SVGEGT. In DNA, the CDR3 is TGTGCCAGCAGTTACGACGGGACGCCGACAGGGGACGAGCAGTACTTC. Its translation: CASSYDGTPTGDEQYF.

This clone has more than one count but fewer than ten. The DNA of the CDR3 is TGCGCCAGCAGCTCGGGACAGTACTCTGGGGCCAACGTCCTGACTTTC. This gives the protein CASSSGQYSGANVLTF. The chain couples TRBV5-1 to TRBJ2-6, with 7 bases fitting TRBD1. Trimming removed 3 bases from V and 0 bases from J; junction bases left unmatched: 3. The CDR3 loop spans 16 amino acids. CDR1 and CDR2 (germline): SGHRS, YFSETQ.

The CDR3: CASSPGGSGYTF. The CDR3 DNA follows: TGTGCCAGCAGCCCCGGGGGATCTGGCTACACCTTC. This chain links TRBV3-1 (or the pseudogene TRBV3-2) with TRBJ1-2; the D gene is possibly TRBD1 (5 bases). This CDR3 contains 12 residues. The germline V gene encodes CDR1 LGHDT and CDR2 YNNKEL (reference sequence). Trimming removed 4 bases at V and 7 bases at J, with 10 bases between.

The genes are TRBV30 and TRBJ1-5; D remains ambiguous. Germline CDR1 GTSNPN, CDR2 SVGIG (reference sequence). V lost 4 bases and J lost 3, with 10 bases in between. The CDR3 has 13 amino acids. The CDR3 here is CAWTSGFNQPQHF. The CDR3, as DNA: TGTGCCTGGACCTCGGGTTTCAATCAGCCCCAGCATTTT.

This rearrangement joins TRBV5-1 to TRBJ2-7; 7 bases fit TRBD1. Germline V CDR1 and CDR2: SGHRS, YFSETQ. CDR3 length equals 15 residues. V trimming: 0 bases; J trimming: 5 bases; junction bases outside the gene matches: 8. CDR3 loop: CASSLARGQIDEQYF. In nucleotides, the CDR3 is TGCGCCAGCAGCTTGGCTCGGGGACAGATCGACGAGCAGTACTTC.

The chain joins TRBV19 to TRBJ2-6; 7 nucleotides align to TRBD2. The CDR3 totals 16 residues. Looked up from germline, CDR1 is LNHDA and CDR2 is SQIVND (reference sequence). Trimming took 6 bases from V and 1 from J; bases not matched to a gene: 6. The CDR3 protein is CASSDPGGSGANVLTF. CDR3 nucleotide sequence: TGTGCCAGTAGCGACCCCGGGGGGTCTGGGGCCAACGTCCTGACTTTC.

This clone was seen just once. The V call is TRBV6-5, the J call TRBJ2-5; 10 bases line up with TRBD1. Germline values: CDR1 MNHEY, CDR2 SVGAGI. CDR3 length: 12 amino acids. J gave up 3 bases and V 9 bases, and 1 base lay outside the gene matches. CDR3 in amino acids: CASGTGEETQYF. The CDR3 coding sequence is TGTGCCAGTGGGACAGGGGAAGAGACCCAGTACTTC.

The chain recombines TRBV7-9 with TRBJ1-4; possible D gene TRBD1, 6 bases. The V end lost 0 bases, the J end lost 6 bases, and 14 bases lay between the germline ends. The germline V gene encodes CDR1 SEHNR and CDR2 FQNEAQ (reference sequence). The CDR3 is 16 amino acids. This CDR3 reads CASSLAHGGGDEKLFF. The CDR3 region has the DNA TGTGCCAGCAGCTTAGCCCACGGTGGGGGCGATGAAAAACTGTTTTTT.

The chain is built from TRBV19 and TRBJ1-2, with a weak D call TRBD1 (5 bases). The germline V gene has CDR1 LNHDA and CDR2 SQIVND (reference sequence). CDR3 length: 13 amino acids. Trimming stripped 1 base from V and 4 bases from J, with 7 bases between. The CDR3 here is CASSIGQTYGYTF. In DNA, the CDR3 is TGTGCCAGTAGTATAGGACAGACCTATGGCTACACCTTC. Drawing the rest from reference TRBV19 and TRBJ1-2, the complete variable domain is DGGITQSPKYLFRKEGQNVTLSCEQNLNHDAMYWYRQDPGQGLRLIYYSQIVNDFQKGDIAEGYSVSREKKESFPLTVTSAQKNPTAFYLCASSIGQTYGYTFGSGTRLTVV.

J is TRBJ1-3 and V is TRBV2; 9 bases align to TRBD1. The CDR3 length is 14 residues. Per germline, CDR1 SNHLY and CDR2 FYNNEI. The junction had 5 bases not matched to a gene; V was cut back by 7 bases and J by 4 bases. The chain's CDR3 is CASKRDRVGNTIYF. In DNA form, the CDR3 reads TGTGCCAGCAAGCGGGACAGGGTAGGAAACACCATATATTTT.

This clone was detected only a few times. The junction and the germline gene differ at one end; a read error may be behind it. CDR3: CASSLLDGDF. CDR3 bases: TGTGCCAGCAGCCTCCTGGACGGGGACTTC. The chain combines TRBV7-9 with TRBJ2-7; perhaps TRBD2 as D (5 bases). The CDR3 loop spans 10 amino acids. Germline CDR1 SEHNR, CDR2 FQNEAQ (reference sequence).

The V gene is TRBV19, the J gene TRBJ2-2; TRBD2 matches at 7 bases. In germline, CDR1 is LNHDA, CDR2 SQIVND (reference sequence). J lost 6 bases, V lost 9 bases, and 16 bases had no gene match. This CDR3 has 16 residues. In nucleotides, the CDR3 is TGTGCCAGCTCCTTCGGGGGAGGGGTTTCCCCCGGGGAGCTGTTTTTT. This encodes CASSFGGGVSPGELFF.

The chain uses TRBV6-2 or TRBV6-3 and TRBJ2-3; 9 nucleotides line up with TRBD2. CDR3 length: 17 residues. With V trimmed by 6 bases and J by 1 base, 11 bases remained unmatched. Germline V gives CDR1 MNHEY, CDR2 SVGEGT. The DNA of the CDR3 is TGTGCCAGCAGCCACGGATGGACTAGCGTGCGCACAGATACGCAGTATTTT. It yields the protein CASSHGWTSVRTDTQYF.

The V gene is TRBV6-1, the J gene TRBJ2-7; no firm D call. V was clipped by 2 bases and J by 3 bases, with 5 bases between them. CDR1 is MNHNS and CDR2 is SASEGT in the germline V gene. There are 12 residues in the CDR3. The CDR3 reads CASSEFSYEQYF. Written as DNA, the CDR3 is TGTGCCAGCAGTGAATTTAGCTACGAGCAGTACTTC.

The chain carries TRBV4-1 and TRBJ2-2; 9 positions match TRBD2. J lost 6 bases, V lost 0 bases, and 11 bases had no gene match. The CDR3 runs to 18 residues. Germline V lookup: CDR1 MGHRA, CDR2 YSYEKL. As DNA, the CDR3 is TGCGCCAGCAGCCAAGATAAGGGGATAGCGGGAGTCTCCGGGGAGCTGTTTTTT. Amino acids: CASSQDKGIAGVSGELFF.

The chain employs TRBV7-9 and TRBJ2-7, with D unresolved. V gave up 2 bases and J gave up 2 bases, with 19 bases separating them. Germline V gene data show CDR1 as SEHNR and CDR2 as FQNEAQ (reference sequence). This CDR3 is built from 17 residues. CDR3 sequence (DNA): TGTGCCAGCAGCTTAAATCCCTTAAACGCCTACCCCTACGAGCAGTACTTC. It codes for CASSLNPLNAYPYEQYF.